Sequencing of this T cell receptor (beta chain) was carried out in a study of T cells in Graves' hyperthyroidism and ophthalmopathy. Findings and caveats of the study: The model anticipated ophthalmopathy a median 6.5 months pre-onset.

The table lists this clonotype with many counts. Its antigen is currently unknown. Amplification yielded TCR beta CDR3 regions, with RNA transcripts as the source. TCR CDR3 underwent first-round RT-PCR with the HTBI primer set. In TCRdb, the multiplex PCR reads were re-called with MiXCR into one record per CDR3 protein. The table shows a few hundred thousand distinct CDR3 sequences, with roughly 13% occurring only once. V was clipped by 0 bases and J by 0 bases, with 12 bases between them. The V gene's germline CDR1 is SGHDT and CDR2 YYEEEE. This CDR3 is 16 amino acids long. Diagnosis rested on symptoms, serum thyroxine and TRAb, thyroid ultrasound, and orbital computed tomography.

J is TRBJ1-1 and V is TRBV5-6; D is uncertain. Sequenced: blood. The receptor's source is a young woman with Graves' hyperthyroidism. CDR3 in DNA: TGTGCCAGCAGCTTGGGCAGCCGGGGAATGAACACTGAAGCTTTCTTT. Protein product: CASSLGSRGMNTEAFF.